The T cell receptor (beta chain) under discussion was sequenced for a study of blood T cell repertoires in COVID-19. Assay: immunoSEQ multiplex PCR; the TCRdb copy retains only in-frame clones and omits some. The data contain roughly 140,000 clones, about 86% of them seen just once; the ten biggest clones take up roughly 3.4%. V shed 1 base and J 9 bases; nucleotides not matched to a gene: 15. Germline CDR1 LGHDT, CDR2 YNNKEL (reference sequence). The length of the CDR3 is 18 residues. Source material: peripheral blood. This receptor was obtained from a man in his 70s with acute or convalescent COVID-19. V is TRBV3-1 (or the pseudogene TRBV3-2) and J is TRBJ2-1, with 10 bases aligning to TRBD2. CDR3 protein: CASSQAGVLAGEGGEQFF. The CDR3 DNA reads as TGTGCCAGCAGCCAAGCGGGAGTGCTAGCGGGAGAGGGTGGTGAGCAGTTCTTC.